This TCR beta chain was sequenced in a study of shared clonotypes between healthy human individuals. Study-level information: The people who gave samples were a couple of women and a few men aged 18 to 49.

With respect to this clone: The antigen is undetermined.

Per the germline V gene, CDR1 is SGHNT and CDR2 is YYREEE (reference sequence). The CDR3 is 14 residues long. The germline V and J ends were trimmed by 4 bases and 5 bases, with 16 bases remaining between them. Findings and caveats of the study: Sampling was confined to blood; repertoires within tissues likely differ.

The assay ran at deep level. Sequencing was performed with immunoSEQ multiplex PCR; in TCRdb, only in-frame clones are kept and a portion is missing. The sample holds about 490,000 clones, roughly four fifths seen once. Sample: PBMCs. The V and J genes are TRBV5-4 and TRBJ2-7; maybe TRBD2 (6 bases). The receptor was derived from a woman aged 40 to 50 in good health. Some clones in this sample may be carry-over from other donors' samples. In DNA form, the CDR3 reads TGTGCCAGCAGCCCCGTGGGCGGGATCCACGAGCAGTACTTC. This gives the protein CASSPVGGIHEQYF.